This entry features one T cell receptor (beta chain) sequence. The data stem from a study of blood T cell repertoires in COVID-19. Assay used: immunoSEQ multiplex PCR; TCRdb lists only in-frame clones, some missing. Among 45,000 or so clones listed, 80% to 90% were seen once. The germline gives CDR1 LGHNA, CDR2 YNFKEQ. The CDR3 runs 17 residues. V dropped 1 base and J dropped 2; count of bases not matched to a gene: 7. The material sequenced was peripheral blood. The rearrangement joins TRBV4-2 to TRBJ2-1, with TRBD2 matching 8 bases. This receptor was identified in a man between 65 and 85 years old with active COVID-19. CDR3 amino acids: CASSQGDRSGAYNEQFF. CDR3 coding DNA: TGTGCCAGCAGCCAAGGTGACCGTAGCGGGGCCTACAATGAGCAGTTCTTC.